This T cell receptor (beta chain) was found in a study of glioma-infiltrating T cells. The CDR3 sequence is 16 residues long. Germline V CDR1 and CDR2: SGHRS, YFSETQ. V dropped 1 base and J dropped 3 bases, with 13 bases sitting between them. Study-wide points: Above-expected tissue-blood divergence occurred in all gliomas, most in low-grade ones.

Amplification of TCR alpha and beta CDR3 regions from RNA used iRepertoire nested multiplex PCR. For one-step reverse transcription and amplification, about 90-450 ng of tissue mRNA or PBMC total RNA was used. Via MiXCR, TCRdb re-called the multiplex PCR reads, giving one row per CDR3 protein. Counted here are 150,000 or so distinct CDR3 sequences, roughly two fifths occurring once; the ten biggest clones make up about 18%. With respect to this clonotype: Its target is not known.

Input material: glioma tissue, nonneoplastic brain tissue, or PBMCs (not recorded which). This TCR derives from a human donor with low-grade glioma or glioblastoma, undergoing nonglioma brain surgery, or in good health (not recorded which). This chain links TRBV5-1 with TRBJ2-2; possibly TRBD2 for D (5 bases). The CDR3 DNA reads as TGCGCCAGCAGCTTGCATCCCCTCGGGGACACCGGGGAGCTGTTTTTT. Its protein product is CASSLHPLGDTGELFF. The entire variable domain, with the rest obtained from reference TRBV5-1 and TRBJ2-2, is as follows: KAGVTQTPRYLIKTRGQQVTLSCSPISGHRSVSWYQQTPGQGLQFLFEYFSETQRNKGNFPGRFSGRQFSNSRSEMNVSTLELGDSALYLCASSLHPLGDTGELFFGEGSRLTVL.